One and the same sample provided the 28 T cell receptor beta chains below, sequenced in a study of blood T cell repertoires in COVID-19 (dated by TCRdb to the early 2020s). The receptor library was made with the immunoSEQ multiplex PCR assay. TCRdb obtained this table from immuneACCESS and retained in-frame rearrangements with V and J assigned. These tables miss some clones; where compared with another copy, unresolved V genes account for less than half of the shortfall, and the remainder is unexplained. Across this sample there are over 200,000 clones, with around 89% seen only once. Roughly 2.7% of the sample is taken by the ten largest. Sequencing was carried out using peripheral blood. These TCRs come from a man aged 25-40 years with COVID-19, enrolled during active disease.

The chain has TRBV19 and TRBJ2-5; weak D call: TRBD2 (5 bases). The germline gives CDR1 LNHDA, CDR2 SQIVND (reference sequence). With 5 bases removed from V and 1 base from J, the gap between germline ends came to 14 bases. The CDR3 extends over 15 amino acids. The chain's CDR3 is CASSLRGSLQETQYF. The DNA of the CDR3 is TGTGCCAGTAGTCTCCGGGGATCACTCCAAGAGACCCAGTACTTC.

The chain is built from TRBV27 and TRBJ2-1; 7 bases map to TRBD2. Germline V gene data show CDR1 as MNHEY and CDR2 as SMNVEV (reference sequence). This CDR3 comprises 15 residues. With V trimmed by 2 bases and J by 3 bases, 4 bases remained unmatched. CDR3 in DNA: TGTGCCAGCAGTTTACAAGCGGGGCGCTACAATGAGCAGTTCTTC. This encodes CASSLQAGRYNEQFF.

The chain employs TRBV5-6 and TRBJ2-1, with D perhaps matching TRBD1 (6 bases). Per germline, CDR1 SGHDT and CDR2 YYEEEE. There are 14 residues in the CDR3. Trimming removed 7 bases from V and 2 bases from J, with 13 bases in between. This CDR3 is CASDDTGTYNEQFF. CDR3 nucleotide sequence: TGTGCCAGCGACGACACAGGGACCTACAATGAGCAGTTCTTC.

V is TRBV7-2 and J is TRBJ1-2; maybe TRBD1 (6 bases). In germline, CDR1 is SGHTA, CDR2 FQGNSA. V lost 4 bases to trimming and J lost 8 bases, with 23 bases between them. The CDR3 runs 16 residues. Here the CDR3 reads CASSSYGQPGPRGYTF. The DNA of the CDR3 is TGTGCCAGCAGCTCCTATGGACAGCCGGGCCCCCGGGGCTACACCTTC. The full variable domain, completed using reference TRBV7-2 and TRBJ1-2, is GAGVSQSPSNKVTEKGKDVELRCDPISGHTALYWYRQSLGQGLEFLIYFQGNSAPDKSGLPSDRFSAERTGGSVSTLTIQRTQQEDSAVYLCASSSYGQPGPRGYTFGSGTRLTVV.

The CDR3 DNA reads TGCGCCAGCAGCCAAGATTCGGAGAGACTAGCGCCCTTAGAGACCCAGTACTTC. Translation gives CASSQDSERLAPLETQYF. V and J are TRBV4-1 and TRBJ2-5; 8 positions agree with TRBD2. Losses at the gene ends were 0 bases for V and 4 bases for J; bases not matched to a gene: 13. There are 18 residues in the CDR3. Germline-derived CDR1 and CDR2 are MGHRA and YSYEKL.

The gene calls are TRBV5-1 and TRBJ1-1, with no clear D. Trimming removed 2 bases from V and 7 bases from J, with 9 bases in between. Germline CDR1 and CDR2: SGHRS and YFSETQ. The CDR3 extends over 12 amino acids. The CDR3 DNA follows: TGCGCCAGCAGCTTACGGGGAATTGAAGCTTTCTTT. It yields the protein CASSLRGIEAFF.

V gene TRBV5-1 combines with J gene TRBJ2-2; TRBD1 matches 9 bases. With V trimmed by 0 bases and J by 3 bases, 6 bases remained unmatched. Germline V lookup: CDR1 SGHRS, CDR2 YFSETQ. The CDR3 runs to 17 residues. CDR3 DNA: TGCGCCAGCAGCTTGGCGGGACAGGGTTTGTACACCGGGGAGCTGTTTTTT. Translation: CASSLAGQGLYTGELFF. Variable domain in full (rest from reference TRBV5-1 and TRBJ2-2): KAGVTQTPRYLIKTRGQQVTLSCSPISGHRSVSWYQQTPGQGLQFLFEYFSETQRNKGNFPGRFSGRQFSNSRSEMNVSTLELGDSALYLCASSLAGQGLYTGELFFGEGSRLTVL.

V is TRBV5-1 and J is TRBJ1-4; TRBD1 is a possible D gene (5 bases). This CDR3 spans 15 amino acids. Germline V gene lookup returns CDR1 SGHRS and CDR2 YFSETQ. V was cut by 0 bases and J by 7 bases, with 13 bases left in between. CDR3 DNA sequence: TGCGCCAGCAGCTTGGATCAGGGTATAGGTGAAAAACTGTTTTTT. This gives the protein CASSLDQGIGEKLFF. Supplemented by reference TRBV5-1 and TRBJ1-4, the full variable domain reads KAGVTQTPRYLIKTRGQQVTLSCSPISGHRSVSWYQQTPGQGLQFLFEYFSETQRNKGNFPGRFSGRQFSNSRSEMNVSTLELGDSALYLCASSLDQGIGEKLFFGSGTQLSVL.

J is TRBJ1-6 and V is TRBV2; 7 bases align to TRBD1. The CDR3 loop spans 14 amino acids. The germline V gene has CDR1 SNHLY and CDR2 FYNNEI. Trimming took 6 bases from V and 6 from J; bases not matched to a gene: 5. The DNA of the CDR3 is TGTGCCAGCAGATCCGGGACAGCTAATTCACCCCTCCACTTT. This sequence encodes CASRSGTANSPLHF. The complete variable domain, with remaining parts taken from reference TRBV2 and TRBJ1-6, reads EPEVTQTPSHQVTQMGQEVILRCVPISNHLYFYWYRQILGQKVEFLVSFYNNEISEKSEIFDDQFSVERPDGSNFTLKIRSTKLEDSAMYFCASRSGTANSPLHFGNGTRLTVT.

The chain carries TRBV7-8 and TRBJ2-2; 9 nucleotides align to TRBD2. The CDR3 is 16 amino acids. Germline values: CDR1 SGHVS, CDR2 FQNEAQ. V trimming: 1 base; J trimming: 1 base; junction bases outside the gene matches: 1. The CDR3 loop reads CASSLGGRGNTGELFF. For the CDR3, the DNA is TGTGCCAGCAGCTTAGGCGGGAGGGGGAACACCGGGGAGCTGTTTTTT.

The chain employs TRBV6-2 or TRBV6-3 and TRBJ2-1; a weak D match, TRBD2 (5 bases). CDR1 is MNHEY and CDR2 is SVGEGT in the germline V gene. CDR3 length: 15 residues. V shed 3 bases and J shed 7 bases, with 16 bases lying between them. The CDR3 sequence: CASSYFGFSGNEQFF. The CDR3 nucleotides are TGTGCCAGCAGTTATTTCGGTTTCTCGGGAAATGAGCAGTTCTTC.

This rearrangement joins TRBV20-1 to TRBJ2-7; 11 bases match TRBD2. The V and J ends lost 3 bases and 2 bases, in that order; junction bases with no gene match: 3. Per the germline V gene, CDR1 is DFQATT and CDR2 is SNEGSKA (reference sequence). CDR3 length: 14 amino acids. The DNA for the CDR3 is TGCAGTGCTAGTTTAGCGGGAGGGACCTACGAGCAGTACTTC. Its protein product is CSASLAGGTYEQYF.

The rearrangement links TRBV10-3 to TRBJ2-2; 9 bases align to TRBD2. There are 16 residues in the CDR3. J lost 7 bases, V lost 7 bases, and 13 bases had no gene match. Germline-derived CDR1 and CDR2 are ENHRY and SYGVKD. Here the CDR3 reads CAIKTGAGGPGGELFF. As DNA, the CDR3 is TGTGCCATCAAAACGGGCGCGGGAGGGCCCGGCGGGGAGCTGTTTTTT.

The rearrangement links TRBV7-9 to TRBJ2-1, with D possibly TRBD2 on 6 matching bases. The CDR3 covers 15 residues. Between the trimmed V and J ends, which lost 5 bases and 5 bases, there was a span of 16 bases. Germline CDR1 and CDR2: SEHNR and FQNEAQ (reference sequence). The CDR3 reads CASSLSGSPNNEQFF. CDR3 in DNA: TGTGCCAGCAGCCTTAGCGGCTCCCCCAACAATGAGCAGTTCTTC.

The chain links TRBV6-5 to TRBJ1-2, with TRBD1 matching 7 bases. CDR3 length: 15 residues. J gave up 8 bases and V 2 bases, and 11 bases lay outside the gene matches. Germline V lookup: CDR1 MNHEY, CDR2 SVGAGI. Written as DNA, the CDR3 is TGTGCCAGCAGTTACCGTTTGACAGGGAGAGGGGGCTACACCTTC. This sequence encodes CASSYRLTGRGGYTF.

This clone was picked up one time. This chain joins TRBV27 and TRBJ2-2; perhaps TRBD2 as D (7 bases). CDR3 length: 14 amino acids. Germline loops: CDR1 MNHEY, CDR2 SMNVEV (reference sequence). The V and J ends lost 6 bases and 3 bases respectively, with 11 bases between them. This CDR3 reads CASRRGADTGELFF. CDR3 in DNA: TGTGCCAGCAGACGGGGGGCGGACACCGGGGAGCTGTTTTTT.

The rearrangement joins TRBV28 to TRBJ1-2; D unresolved. The CDR3 extends over 12 amino acids. Germline V gene sequence: CDR1 MDHEN, CDR2 SYDVKM. V lost 3 bases, J lost 7 bases, and 9 bases lay in between. The CDR3 here is CASSFLAGGYTF. In nucleotides, the CDR3 is TGTGCCAGCAGTTTCCTCGCGGGTGGCTACACCTTC.

The rearrangement joins TRBV19 to TRBJ1-5; tentative D call: TRBD1 (5 bases). The V end lost 9 bases, the J end lost 0 bases, and 6 bases lay between the germline ends. The CDR3 is made up of 12 amino acids. Germline V CDR1 and CDR2: LNHDA, SQIVND (reference sequence). CDR3 nucleotide sequence: TGTGCCAGCAGGGATAGCAATCAGCCCCAGCATTTT. It encodes CASRDSNQPQHF.

The chain uses TRBV6-1 and TRBJ1-2, with TRBD1 matching over 8 bases. This CDR3 region has 14 residues. Germline V CDR1 and CDR2: MNHNS, SASEGT. V trimming: 2 bases; J trimming: 7 bases; junction bases outside the gene matches: 6. The CDR3 DNA reads as TGTGCCAGCAGTGAATCGCAGGGGGCATTTGGCTACACCTTC. Residues: CASSESQGAFGYTF.

The V call is TRBV18, the J call TRBJ2-7; possible D gene TRBD1, 6 bases. Trimming stripped 3 bases from V and 1 base from J, with 10 bases between. The CDR3 totals 14 residues. The germline V gene encodes CDR1 KGHSH and CDR2 LQKENI. The CDR3 loop reads CASSPDGQSYEQYF. CDR3 DNA sequence: TGTGCCAGCTCACCGGACGGACAGTCCTACGAGCAGTACTTC.

The chain combines TRBV11-2 with TRBJ2-2; the match to TRBD2 covers 11 bases. After removal of 1 base from V and 6 bases from J, the junction contained 1 base not matched to a gene. This CDR3 is 15 amino acids long. The germline gives CDR1 SGHAT, CDR2 FQNNGV. The CDR3 bases are TGTGCCAGCAGCTTAGTGGGACTAGCGGCCGGGGAGCTGTTTTTT. It codes for CASSLVGLAAGELFF.

The chain combines TRBV5-1 with TRBJ2-1; 7 bases match TRBD2. The CDR3 runs 15 residues. The J segment lost 1 base and the V segment lost 9 bases, leaving 10 bases of the junction unmatched. In germline, CDR1 is SGHRS, CDR2 YFSETQ. CDR3 loop: CATRIGGGSYNEQFF. CDR3 DNA: TGCGCCACCCGAATCGGGGGAGGGTCCTACAATGAGCAGTTCTTC.

The chain joins TRBV6-5 to TRBJ1-1; TRBD1 might be the D (6 bases). The CDR3 has 14 residues. Trimming cost V 7 bases and J 7 bases, with 19 bases left between them. Germline V gene sequence: CDR1 MNHEY, CDR2 SVGAGI. This CDR3 reads CASNPPGGLGEAFF. The CDR3 region has the DNA TGTGCCAGCAACCCCCCGGGGGGGCTGGGTGAAGCTTTCTTT.

The V call is TRBV18, the J call TRBJ1-3; 7 positions match TRBD1. The CDR3 consists of 15 residues. The germline V gene has CDR1 KGHSH and CDR2 LQKENI. V dropped 3 bases and J dropped 2; count of bases not matched to a gene: 4. The CDR3 protein is CASSPSTGAGNTIYF. Here the CDR3 DNA reads TGTGCCAGCTCACCCTCTACAGGGGCTGGAAACACCATATATTTT.

This chain links TRBV19 with TRBJ1-2; 9 bases fit TRBD1. The CDR3 totals 12 residues. Germline CDR1 LNHDA, CDR2 SQIVND (reference sequence). Trimming at V came to 10 bases and at J to 7 bases, leaving 7 bases not matched to a gene. CDR3 sequence (DNA): TGTGCCACCAGGGGACAGGGCGCTGGCTACACCTTC. Protein: CATRGQGAGYTF. Together with reference TRBV19 and TRBJ1-2, the CDR3 gives the full variable domain: DGGITQSPKYLFRKEGQNVTLSCEQNLNHDAMYWYRQDPGQGLRLIYYSQIVNDFQKGDIAEGYSVSREKKESFPLTVTSAQKNPTAFYLCATRGQGAGYTFGSGTRLTVV.

The rearrangement joins TRBV28 to TRBJ2-7; maybe TRBD1 (6 bases). Germline V gene lookup returns CDR1 MDHEN and CDR2 SYDVKM. Trimming took off 6 bases at V and 4 bases at J, with 10 bases between the two ends. This CDR3 is built from 12 residues. The DNA for the CDR3 is TGTGCCAGCAGACAACAGGGTTACGAGCAGTACTTC. Amino acids: CASRQQGYEQYF.

The chain uses TRBV27 and TRBJ2-7; 9 nucleotides agree with TRBD2. The CDR3 extends over 15 amino acids. Germline values: CDR1 MNHEY, CDR2 SMNVEV (reference sequence). The V gene end was trimmed by 5 bases and the J gene end by 2 bases; junction bases not matched to a gene: 7. Here the CDR3 DNA reads TGTGCCAGCAGTCCCGGGACTAGCATTCCCTACGAGCAGTACTTC. This translates into CASSPGTSIPYEQYF.

This rearrangement joins TRBV5-4 to TRBJ2-7; 8 bases map to TRBD1. The CDR3 loop spans 14 amino acids. The V and J ends lost 3 bases and 1 base, in that order; junction bases with no gene match: 3. CDR1 and CDR2 from the germline V gene are SGHNT and YYREEE (reference sequence). This CDR3 is CASSWDRNSYEQYF. The DNA of the CDR3 is TGTGCCAGCAGCTGGGACAGGAATTCCTACGAGCAGTACTTC.